This TCR beta chain is from a study of technical replicates of blood from a handful of donors. The assay was immunoSEQ multiplex PCR, and TCRdb's table has in-frame clones only and misses some. Here the sample spans tens of thousands of clones, 85% to 95% being singletons. Germline CDR1 SGHVS, CDR2 FQNEAQ. The CDR3 sequence is 16 residues long. Trimming removed 5 bases from V and 4 bases from J; junction bases left unmatched: 11. The sample comprised T cells isolated from PBMCs. This clonotype was obtained from a human donor in good health. This chain joins TRBV7-8 and TRBJ2-7; 10 bases are a match to TRBD1. The CDR3 sequence: CASSQLPGQGQYEQYF. The CDR3 nucleotides are TGTGCCAGCAGCCAACTGCCGGGACAGGGGCAATACGAGCAGTACTTC.